This TCR beta chain was identified during a study of blood T cell repertoires in COVID-19. Overall study context: The study drew acute and convalescent COVID-19 samples from the United States, Italy and Spain. From T cells, B-cell-depleted T cells, or PBMCs came the material, which was cDNA or gDNA.

This CDR3 is built from 16 residues. From germline, CDR1 is MNHEY and CDR2 SMNVEV (reference sequence). Germline trimming cut 0 bases from V and 8 bases from J; bases unmatched to any gene: 11. Original handling: Reference gene primer amplification gave estimated nucleated cell counts. This table comes from immunoSEQ multiplex PCR, and its TCRdb copy is limited to in-frame clones, with some not included. Clone size and V and J calls were adopted from that table, with D and trimming inferred from the DNA. The sample holds tens of thousands of clones; about 85% are singletons and the top ten take 9.1%.

V and J are TRBV27 and TRBJ2-5; 8 nucleotides match TRBD2. This receptor was identified in a human donor in a cohort sampled during active COVID-19. Sequencing was done on a sample of peripheral blood. The CDR3 sequence: CASSLSFSGSRETQYF. The CDR3 DNA reads as TGTGCCAGCAGTTTATCGTTCAGCGGGAGTCGGGAAACCCAGTACTTC.